One sample yielded the 18 T cell receptor beta chains listed below, sequenced in a study of Ad26.COV2.S vaccination and SARS-CoV-2 variants. Treatment denoted: some 20 received Ad26.COV2.S at low or high dose, single or two shots; 5 received placebo; per-sample allocation not given. Following the first vaccine or placebo injection, samples were taken on day 63. The table came from immunoSEQ multiplex PCR; TCRdb's copy has only in-frame clones and leaves some out. The sample holds roughly 350,000 clones; less than 90% are singletons and the top ten take roughly a tenth. This material consisted of peripheral blood, taken in a trial of Ad26.COV2.S vaccine versus placebo. The receptors originated from a person between 18 and 65 years old who received the Ad26.COV2.S COVID-19 vaccine or a placebo.

A word on this clone: Other nucleotide sequences in the sample specify the same CDR3. The chain employs TRBV28 and TRBJ1-2; 11 nucleotides match TRBD1. This CDR3 comprises 14 residues. The junction had 4 bases not matched to a gene; V was cut back by 6 bases and J by 4 bases. Germline loops: CDR1 MDHEN, CDR2 SYDVKM. The CDR3 here is CASSSGTGGYGYTF. The CDR3 DNA reads TGTGCCAGCAGCTCCGGGACAGGGGGCTATGGCTACACCTTC.

J is TRBJ2-5 and V is TRBV29-1; no definite D call. This CDR3 contains 12 residues. The V gene lost 1 base and the J gene lost 1 base, with 4 bases spanning the gap. CDR1 is SQVTM and CDR2 is ANQGSEA in the germline V gene. CDR3 in DNA: TGCAGCGTTGAAGGAATCCAAGAGACCCAGTACTTC. It codes for CSVEGIQETQYF.

V usage is TRBV7-2 and J usage is TRBJ2-6; D gene uncertain. CDR3 length equals 15 residues. Germline values: CDR1 SGHTA, CDR2 FQGNSA. Trimming left V 4 bases short and J 0 bases short, with 7 bases between. The CDR3 region has the DNA TGTGCCAGCAGCTCCGATGGCTCTGGGGCCAACGTCCTGACTTTC. Translated, it gives CASSSDGSGANVLTF.

The V and J genes are TRBV7-2 and TRBJ1-5, with 9 bases that match TRBD1. V dropped 7 bases and J dropped 6; count of bases not matched to a gene: 13. Looked up from germline, CDR1 is SGHTA and CDR2 is FQGNSA. The CDR3 extends over 16 amino acids. The CDR3 DNA reads TGTGCCAGCAACTCACAGGGGGCTGGGACGGGTCAGCCCCAGCATTTT. This encodes CASNSQGAGTGQPQHF.

V gene TRBV7-9 combines with J gene TRBJ1-4; no clear D gene. Germline CDR1 is SEHNR and CDR2 is FQNEAQ (reference sequence). Trimming removed 1 base at V and 0 bases at J, with 6 bases between. This CDR3 comprises 15 residues. The DNA for the CDR3 is TGTGCCAGCAGCTTAGTTGGGGCAACTAATGAAAAACTGTTTTTT. Amino acids: CASSLVGATNEKLFF.

The chain links TRBV11-2 to TRBJ1-1; D ambiguous. The ends were cut back, 2 bases at V and 5 bases at J, with 15 bases in the middle. Germline CDR1 SGHAT, CDR2 FQNNGV. CDR3 size: 15 residues. This CDR3 reads CASSLSIVVGTEAFF. The CDR3 bases are TGTGCCAGCAGCTTAAGTATCGTCGTAGGAACTGAAGCTTTCTTT.

Of note for this clone: The same CDR3 arises from other DNA sequences in this sample as well. This chain joins TRBV18 and TRBJ2-7; 7 positions match TRBD1. The germline V gene has CDR1 KGHSH and CDR2 LQKENI. CDR3 length: 14 amino acids. V lost 3 bases to trimming and J lost 2 bases; unmatched junction nucleotides: 4. CDR3 sequence (DNA): TGTGCCAGCTCACCTCGACAGGGAACCTACGAGCAGTACTTC. Its protein is CASSPRQGTYEQYF.

This clone was seen just once. The chain has TRBV6-5 and TRBJ1-6; the D gene is possibly TRBD1 (6 bases). V lost 9 bases, J lost 8 bases, and 14 bases lay in between. The CDR3 totals 13 residues. The germline V gene has CDR1 MNHEY and CDR2 SVGAGI. The CDR3 sequence is CASFRDNYSPLHF. CDR3 DNA: TGTGCCAGTTTCCGGGACAATTATTCACCCCTCCACTTT.

This clone was seen once. The CDR3 DNA reads as TGTGCCAGCAGCAAACAGGGACAGGGCCTCCACGAGCAGTACTTC. This translates into CASSKQGQGLHEQYF. V usage is TRBV7-9 and J usage is TRBJ2-7, with 9 bases identical to TRBD1. Germline values: CDR1 SEHNR, CDR2 FQNEAQ (reference sequence). The V gene end was trimmed by 5 bases and the J gene end by 5 bases; junction bases not matched to a gene: 10. The CDR3 runs to 15 residues.

The count of this clone is one. The rearrangement uses TRBV7-2 and TRBJ1-4, with D unclear. The CDR3 covers 13 residues. The V end lost 3 bases, the J end lost 5 bases, and 7 bases lay between the germline ends. The germline CDR1 and CDR2 sequences are SGHTA and FQGNSA. The CDR3 sequence: CASSFSANEKLFF. The CDR3 DNA reads as TGTGCCAGCAGCTTCTCCGCGAATGAAAAACTGTTTTTT.

The chain employs TRBV10-1 and TRBJ1-4; D uncertain. The CDR3 runs to 14 residues. CDR1 and CDR2 (germline): WNHNN, SYGVQD (reference sequence). V was clipped by 6 bases and J by 4 bases, with 12 bases between them. CDR3 in DNA: TGCGCCAGCAGAGAGAGAGCCTGTAATGAAAAACTGTTTTTT. This codes for CASRERACNEKLFF.

The genes are TRBV5-4 and TRBJ2-1, with D possibly matching TRBD2 (5 bases). The CDR3 runs 12 residues. Germline V lookup: CDR1 SGHNT, CDR2 YYREEE (reference sequence). Deletions cut 3 bases from V and 10 bases from J, with 11 bases between. The CDR3 nucleotides read TGTGCCAGCAGCTCCTCGGGAAACGAGCAGTTCTTC. Translated: CASSSSGNEQFF. Looking up the rest from reference TRBV5-4 and TRBJ2-1 gives the full variable domain: ETGVTQSPTHLIKTRGQQVTLRCSSQSGHNTVSWYQQALGQGPQFIFQYYREEENGRGNFPPRFSGLQFPNYSSELNVNALELDDSALYLCASSSSGNEQFFGPGTRLTVL.

The V gene is TRBV5-5, the J gene TRBJ2-7, with 11 nucleotides matching TRBD2. Looked up from germline, CDR1 is SGHKS and CDR2 is YYEKEE (reference sequence). Trimming cost V 0 bases and J 4 bases; bases outside gene matches: 6. The CDR3 sequence is 16 residues long. CDR3 loop: CASSLAVTSGGYEQYF. In DNA, the CDR3 is TGTGCCAGCAGCTTGGCCGTTACTAGCGGGGGTTACGAGCAGTACTTC.

This CDR3 reads CASSPRDRVLKQYF. The CDR3 nucleotides are TGTGCCAGCAGTCCCCGGGACAGGGTATTAAAGCAGTACTTC. V gene TRBV28 combines with J gene TRBJ2-7, with TRBD1 matching 9 bases. The CDR3 spans 14 residues. Germline-derived CDR1 and CDR2 are MDHEN and SYDVKM. V trimming: 5 bases; J trimming: 8 bases; junction bases outside the gene matches: 10.

The chain is built from TRBV6-2 or TRBV6-3 and TRBJ1-2; no clear D. The length of the CDR3 is 12 residues. V gave up 5 bases and J gave up 5 bases, with 9 bases separating them. Germline V gene sequence: CDR1 MNHEY, CDR2 SVGEGT. DNA of the CDR3: TGTGCCAGCAGTCACCCGGGGTATGGCTACACCTTC. It translates to CASSHPGYGYTF.

The chain combines TRBV11-2 with TRBJ2-3; 14 nucleotides agree with TRBD2. J gave up 4 bases and V 4 bases, and 4 bases lay outside the gene matches. Per the germline V gene, CDR1 is SGHAT and CDR2 is FQNNGV. The CDR3 consists of 16 residues. The CDR3 DNA is TGTGCCAGCAGCTCGGGACTAGCGGGAGACGCAGATACGCAGTATTTT. Its translation is CASSSGLAGDADTQYF. Filled out from reference TRBV11-2 and TRBJ2-3, the complete variable domain reads EAGVAQSPRYKIIEKRQSVAFWCNPISGHATLYWYQQILGQGPKLLIQFQNNGVVDDSQLPKDRFSAERLKGVDSTLKIQPAKLEDSAVYLCASSSGLAGDADTQYFGPGTRLTVL.

This chain uses TRBV3-1 (or the pseudogene TRBV3-2) with TRBJ2-2; possible D gene TRBD2, 6 bases. Germline V CDR1 and CDR2: LGHDT, YNNKEL (reference sequence). CDR3 size: 15 residues. V lost 4 bases and J 4 bases, leaving 13 bases between the germline ends. The CDR3 bases are TGTGCCAGCAGCCCCCCGGGGAGGCCCACCGGGGAGCTGTTTTTT. This sequence encodes CASSPPGRPTGELFF.

V usage is TRBV20-1 and J usage is TRBJ1-2; D perhaps matches TRBD1 (5 bases). CDR1 and CDR2 (germline): DFQATT, SNEGSKA (reference sequence). The CDR3 consists of 11 residues. The CDR3 nucleotides are TGCAATGCCCGGGGCGGGGAAGGCTACACCTTC. It specifies CNARGGEGYTF.